The 17 T cell receptor beta chains in this list originate from one sample, sequenced in a study of CD8 T cells in Susac syndrome. It was with random hexamers that roughly 0.5 to 1 ug RNA was reverse transcribed. One entry per CDR3 protein results from TCRdb running MiXCR on the immunoSEQ multiplex PCR reads. This sample carries 200,000 to 250,000 distinct CDR3 sequences, roughly nine tenths of them seen once, and the ten largest clones take approximately 0.13%. Material for sequencing was CD8+ T cells from PBMCs. Receptors originate from a human donor with multiple sclerosis.

The rearrangement joins TRBV19 to TRBJ1-1; D possibly corresponds to TRBD1 (6 bases). V was cut by 6 bases and J by 6 bases, with 14 bases left in between. The CDR3 contains 13 residues. In germline, CDR1 is LNHDA, CDR2 SQIVND (reference sequence). Here the CDR3 reads CASRIQGQPEAFF. As DNA, the CDR3 is TGTGCCAGTAGAATCCAGGGGCAGCCTGAAGCTTTCTTT.

The chain joins TRBV5-1 to TRBJ2-5; D is perhaps TRBD2 (6 bases). The V end was cut by 7 bases, the J end by 1 base, with 11 bases between. In germline, CDR1 is SGHRS, CDR2 YFSETQ. This CDR3 is 13 amino acids long. In DNA, the CDR3 is TGCGCCAGCGGGGACTTCCCCCAAGAGACCCAGTACTTC. Translation gives CASGDFPQETQYF.

This rearrangement joins TRBV5-8 to TRBJ2-3; 13 bases are a match to TRBD2. V lost 4 bases and J lost 3; bases outside the gene matches: 5. CDR1 is SGHTS, CDR2 YDEGEE, per germline. CDR3 length: 16 residues. CDR3 nucleotides: TGTGCCAGCAGCCCAGAGGGACTAGCGGGAACAGATACGCAGTATTTT. Translating gives CASSPEGLAGTDTQYF.

V and J are TRBV6-5 and TRBJ2-2; D is unresolved. CDR3 length: 20 residues. Between the trimmed V and J ends, which lost 1 base and 1 base, there was a span of 22 bases. In germline, CDR1 is MNHEY, CDR2 SVGAGI. The CDR3 nucleotides are TGTGCCAGCAGTTACTTCCTCATCCAGTTGGCGGCCCTGAACACCGGGGAGCTGTTTTTT. It is translated as CASSYFLIQLAALNTGELFF.

J is TRBJ1-5 and V is TRBV2, with a weak D call TRBD1 (6 bases). The CDR3 has 15 residues. Trimming removed 8 bases at V and 4 bases at J, with 18 bases between. Germline V lookup: CDR1 SNHLY, CDR2 FYNNEI. The CDR3 DNA reads as TGTGCCAGCGGCCGGGACATGGCTGGAAATCAGCCCCAGCATTTT. Amino acid sequence: CASGRDMAGNQPQHF.

The V and J genes are TRBV11-3 and TRBJ2-1; D might be TRBD2 (5 bases). CDR1 and CDR2 (germline): SGHNT, YENEEA. The CDR3 is 12 residues long. V lost 5 bases, J lost 10 bases, and 12 bases lay in between. The DNA of the CDR3 is TGTGCCAGCAGCCCCTCGGGCGGGGAGCAGTTCTTC. Its translation: CASSPSGGEQFF.

The CDR3 region is CASGGLAGGRDTQYF. CDR3 nucleotide sequence: TGTGCCAGCGGGGGACTAGCGGGAGGGAGAGATACGCAGTATTTT. The chain links TRBV13 to TRBJ2-3, with 16 bases aligning to TRBD2. Germline CDR1 reads PRHDT; CDR2 reads FYEKMQ (reference sequence). Trimming cost V 8 bases and J 5 bases; bases outside gene matches: 4. This CDR3 is 15 amino acids long.

V gene TRBV6-4 combines with J gene TRBJ2-1; D remains ambiguous. Trimming shortened V by 4 bases and J by 4 bases, and 8 bases separated the two germline ends. The germline gives CDR1 MRHNA, CDR2 SNTAGT. The CDR3 consists of 13 residues. The CDR3 sequence: CASSVGNYNEQFF. In DNA, the CDR3 is TGTGCCAGCAGTGTCGGTAATTACAATGAGCAGTTCTTC.

The V gene is TRBV2, the J gene TRBJ2-3; D gene unclear. This CDR3 has 15 amino acids. Germline V gives CDR1 SNHLY, CDR2 FYNNEI. V shed 2 bases and J shed 0 bases, with 9 bases lying between them. CDR3 region: CASSEFRASTDTQYF. Here the CDR3 DNA reads TGTGCCAGCAGTGAATTTCGGGCTAGCACAGATACGCAGTATTTT.

This clonotype appeared once. The genes are TRBV7-9 and TRBJ2-2, with a tentative D call TRBD2 (7 bases). CDR3 size: 16 residues. Trimming shortened V by 5 bases and J by 8 bases, and 21 bases separated the two germline ends. The V gene's germline CDR1 is SEHNR and CDR2 FQNEAQ (reference sequence). In DNA, the CDR3 is TGTGCCAGCAGCCCCGCCGGGGGGCTGGCTGGAGGGGAGCTGTTTTTT. Its translation is CASSPAGGLAGGELFF. The variable domain in full, completed from reference TRBV7-9 and TRBJ2-2, reads DTGVSQNPRHKITKRGQNVTFRCDPISEHNRLYWYRQTLGQGPEFLTYFQNEAQLEKSRLLSDRFSAERPKGSFSTLEIQRTEQGDSAMYLCASSPAGGLAGGELFFGEGSRLTVL.

This chain joins TRBV7-6 and TRBJ2-7; D may correspond to TRBD1 or TRBD2 (5 bases each). The CDR3 covers 16 residues. V shed 10 bases and J shed 6 bases, with 28 bases lying between them. Looked up from germline, CDR1 is SGHVS and CDR2 is FNYEAQ. The CDR3 loop is CATSAGDSGRLGEQYF. DNA of the CDR3: TGTGCCACCTCGGCCGGCGATTCGGGACGTCTAGGCGAGCAGTACTTC.

The rearrangement joins TRBV12-3 or TRBV12-4 to TRBJ2-1; D is perhaps TRBD2 (6 bases). Trimming pared 6 bases from V and 8 bases from J, leaving 8 bases between. The CDR3 has 11 residues. CDR3 region: CASSGTDEQFF. Written as DNA, the CDR3 is TGTGCCAGCAGCGGGACTGATGAGCAGTTCTTC.

The chain uses TRBV29-1 and TRBJ2-2; D uncertain. V was cut by 5 bases and J by 6 bases, with 16 bases left in between. Germline V gives CDR1 SQVTM, CDR2 ANQGSEA. The CDR3 has 14 residues. The chain's CDR3 is CSVPRAESPGELFF. The CDR3 region has the DNA TGCAGCGTTCCCCGGGCCGAGAGCCCCGGGGAGCTGTTTTTT.

The CDR3 sequence: CASSTDRVETQYF. The DNA for the CDR3 is TGTGCCAGCAGCACGGACAGGGTGGAGACCCAGTACTTC. The V call is TRBV7-9, the J call TRBJ2-5, with TRBD1 matching 8 bases. Looked up from germline, CDR1 is SEHNR and CDR2 is FQNEAQ (reference sequence). The length of the CDR3 is 13 residues. J was trimmed by 5 bases and V by 5 bases; bases with no gene match: 4.

The CDR3 DNA reads as TGTGCCAGCAGCGTTACAACCGACAACGAGCAGTACTTC. This translates into CASSVTTDNEQYF. The chain employs TRBV9 and TRBJ2-7; D ambiguous. Germline CDR1 SGDLS, CDR2 YYNGEE. This CDR3 is built from 13 residues. V was clipped by 2 bases and J by 5 bases, with 11 bases between them.

The chain couples TRBV20-1 to TRBJ2-1; weak D call: TRBD2 (5 bases). Trimming removed 0 bases from V and 2 bases from J, with 11 bases in between. There are 15 residues in the CDR3. The V gene's germline CDR1 is DFQATT and CDR2 SNEGSKA (reference sequence). CDR3 amino acids: CSARERIGAYNEQFF. The CDR3 DNA reads as TGCAGTGCTAGAGAACGCATCGGGGCCTACAATGAGCAGTTCTTC.

This chain joins TRBV7-9 and TRBJ1-2, with a weak D call TRBD1 (6 bases). The CDR3 totals 12 residues. Trimming shortened V by 5 bases and J by 11 bases, and 15 bases separated the two germline ends. In germline, CDR1 is SEHNR, CDR2 FQNEAQ (reference sequence). CDR3 bases: TGTGCCAGCAGCCCCCCACAGGGAAGGTACACCTTC. The encoded protein is CASSPPQGRYTF.